One T cell receptor beta chain is described in this entry. The sample holds a few counts of this clone. Its antigen is currently not known. No base qualities exist here, and no much larger clone lies one base off it. To prepare the library, the immunoSEQ multiplex PCR assay was applied. A mixture of 60 forward primers for TCR Vbeta segments and 13 reverse primers for TCR Jbeta segments was used in the multiplex PCR. A multiplex PCR assay on genomic DNA amplified the CDR3 region of rearranged TCR beta genes. The amplified TCR beta libraries were sequenced on the Illumina HiSeq System as 87-base-pair reads. As for the authors' bioinformatics: In a later analysis, tens of millions of unique TCR beta chains were counted across the 500 to 850 repertoires, and approximately 11 million of these chains were shared by at least two donors. Raw reads were error-corrected and collapsed into unique sequences by a nearest-neighbor algorithm in which closely related sequences were merged to remove PCR and sequencing errors. CDR3 sequences were aligned to IMGT reference sequences to assign V, D and J gene segments. For a sequence to be retained, a match of at least six nucleotides to both a V gene segment and a J gene segment was required. A rearrangement was called productive if the CDR3 had no stop codons and remained in frame with V and J, and every other rearrangement was called non-productive. CDR3 was defined according to IMGT convention as the region running from the second conserved V-encoded cysteine to the conserved J-encoded phenylalanine. The earlier analysis of 500 to 600 of the donors excluded sequences that lacked an unambiguous match to a single V gene segment. An earlier analysis of a few hundred of the donors called V segments functional above 56.7% productive rearrangements and segregating when the between-donor standard deviation exceeded 5%. A statistical classification framework was built to diagnose cytomegalovirus status from the catalog of TCR beta chain sequences. In a later analysis, V and J genes were assigned by comparing TCR nucleotide sequences against IMGT/GENE-DB human TR gene sequences. The TCRdist pipeline was used in a later analysis to assign CDR3 sequences and most-parsimonious VDJ recombination scenarios. In a later analysis, each TCR beta chain was defined by its CDR3 amino acid sequence together with its V-gene family, and reads without a unique V-gene family were excluded. To address suspected cross-contamination and a sequencing artifact, a later analysis removed roughly 580 highly shared, low-generation-probability nucleotide sequences. A later analysis calculated a clonal expansion index for each public chain from normalized within-repertoire ranks of inferred template counts. Generation probabilities in a later analysis came from a VDJ recombination model fitted to out-of-frame rearrangements, and those results were checked against IGoR. A later analysis scored TCR-TCR, TCR-HLA and TCR-CMV co-occurrence with hypergeometric tests, applying a repertoire-size bias correction to TCR pairs. A later analysis estimated false discovery rates by permuting HLA or CMV assignments 20 times. A later analysis grouped co-occurring TCRs with DBSCAN, adding TCRdist sequence similarity when clustering within HLA-allele-positive subsets. Co-occurrence clustering excluded repertoires with fewer than 30,000 or more than 120,000 public chains, plus five with anomalous nucleotide sharing. The source is immuneACCESS, and TCRdb retained only in-frame sequences with V and J called. Part of the clones is not carried over; for the studies checked, unresolved V genes explain less than half of this, and the remainder is unexplained. V and J calls and clone size are copied from that table; D and trimming were computed from the DNA. This sample lists about 140,000 clones; 79% were detected once. The top ten constitute just under 1% of the sample.

The germline V gene sets CDR1 to SQVTM and CDR2 to ANQGSEA. V is cut by 3 bases and J by 5 bases, and the space between the germline ends is 13 bases. The CDR3 spans 13 residues, from the cysteine through the phenylalanine. Only CDR3 DNA remains: 39 bases, in frame from the first base. This sample stems from a study of cytomegalovirus exposure and HLA in healthy donors (dated by TCRdb to about 2017). Study-wide context: In an earlier analysis of fewer than 750 of the donors, around 290 Gb of sequence data and 90 million to 130 million unique TCR beta sequences from roughly 200 million T cells were reported. Donor age, sex, ethnicity and CMV serostatus were compiled alongside the repertoire data. On average, 235,054 unique TCR beta nucleotide sequences were sequenced per donor among a few hundred genotyped donors of the cohort, with 15% to 20% of those sequences being non-productive. Both class I and class II loci were covered by HLA typing, at four-digit resolution. Of the approximately 370 genotyped donors, 80% to 90% were placed in the genetic ancestry cluster associated with self-reported Caucasian donors. The study combined high-throughput TCR immunosequencing, statistical association of individual TCRs with disease status, and machine learning to predict cytomegalovirus infection status. The later analysis used no new phenotypic data to find candidate immune exposures, relying instead on TCR beta sequences and their occurrence across donors. Typing coverage varied by locus: roughly 620-640 donors for A, B, C, DRB1 and DQB1; approximately 520 for DQA1; approximately 610 for DPA1; approximately 470 for DPB1. The study aimed to test whether signatures of past pathogen exposure could be identified by cataloging public T cell receptors. An earlier analysis of 500 to 750 of the donors applied high-throughput TCR beta sequencing to assess whether each TCR beta V gene segment acted as functional or pseudogenic. Along with the roughly 610-subject first cohort, a separate validation cohort of approximately 110 different subjects was used. About 300 gigabases of sequencing data and approximately 80 million unique TCR sequences were included in an early release covering around 650 HLA-typed donors. A later analysis re-analyzed previously published TCR beta repertoires from 650 to 800 donors and added high-resolution HLA genotyping to study TCR occurrence patterns. Genome-wide SNP genotypes for about 60% of the roughly 670 donors were used in a later genetic analysis, which treated that subset as a discovery cohort. All discovery cohort repertoires had been generated on a single sequencing platform. A handful of DR-DQ haplotypes were handled as single units for association and clustering because linkage in the cohort was strong. The T cell repertoires of under 700 subjects were profiled by immunosequencing and related to cytomegalovirus serostatus.

The cohort was made up of hundreds of healthy bone marrow donors. Cohort members were all nominally healthy when sampled, although unrecorded immune exposures were likely present. The donor tested CMV seronegative and was one of the 352 seronegative cohort members. Each donor provided a peripheral blood sample, and peripheral blood mononuclear cells were used for TCR beta sequencing. Genomic DNA was extracted from the blood cell samples with the Qiagen DNeasy Blood Extraction Kit. The research as a whole found: Because counts were too low, roughly 18 rarely observed V segments, including chromosome 9 orphons, were left out of the earlier analysis of approximately 500 of the donors. HLA typing was unavailable for some donors at each locus, so association tests used only the typed subset. In vitro tests confirmed that a few of the cytomegalovirus-associated TCR beta chains recognize cytomegalovirus antigens. Roughly uniform sequencing depth across donors was assumed in presence/absence analyses, although this assumption may not hold. Assigning TCR associations to individual alleles was difficult when HLA alleles, especially DR and DQ, strongly co-occurred. In a later genetic analysis, a missense DCLRE1C variant was associated with V-gene and J-gene trimming of TCR beta chains, and the association was replicated in an independent cohort. The authors suggested that the approach could potentially be generalized to other disease states and immunological phenotypes. In this cohort, only TCR beta chains were sequenced, and detectable features were limited by the absence of alpha or paired-chain data. At a false discovery rate of 0.05, a later analysis linked fewer than 20,000 TCR beta sequences to specific HLA alleles. Because the 87-base-pair reads could not distinguish some IMGT-functional V segments, including TRBV6-2 and TRBV6-3, those segments were excluded. A further reported finding was that TCR beta sequences accurately predicted the HLA-A and HLA-B alleles for most subjects in the first cohort. In a later analysis, several top co-occurrence clusters were reported to appear linked to parvovirus B19, influenza, CMV and Epstein-Barr virus. Cytomegalovirus status was reported to be diagnosed by the classifier with high specificity and sensitivity in both the original and validation cohorts. An earlier analysis of approximately 570 of the donors showed that most TCR beta V segments appeared in productive rearrangements either about 87% or about 30% of the time, which broadly matched IMGT annotations. A cluster of highly shared sequence variants was judged likely to represent a technical artifact of the sequencing pipeline. In a later analysis, the rate of TCR association differed among HLA loci, with DRB1 alleles having the most associated TCRs and HLA-C alleles having the fewest. Compared with equally common non-associated chains, HLA-associated TCR beta chains in a later analysis were more clonally expanded and had lower generation probabilities. A total of about 150 TCR beta chains were listed by the study as associated with cytomegalovirus. The only immune exposure information available for the cohort was CMV serostatus. While some public TCRs were present in many individuals, most TCR sequences turned up only very rarely across donors. In a later genetic analysis, fewer N-insertions in productive TCRs were reported among donors in an Asian-associated ancestry cluster than the approximately 710-donor mean. Correlated functional status among segregating V segments might be attributable to linkage disequilibrium, but an unknown experimental factor could not be ruled out. A later analysis found that most CMV-associated TCR beta chains appeared HLA-restricted, with HLA associations seemingly driven largely by CMV exposure.

Material for sequencing was PBMCs. The chain employs TRBV29-1 and TRBJ2-5, and possibly TRBD1, on 6 matching bases. This clonotype was obtained from a man between 18 and 29 years old in good health and CMV-seronegative. In nucleotide form, the sequence is TGCAGCGTTGAGGGGGCAGGTCGGGAGACCCAGTACTTC. This is translated as CSVEGAGRETQYF.